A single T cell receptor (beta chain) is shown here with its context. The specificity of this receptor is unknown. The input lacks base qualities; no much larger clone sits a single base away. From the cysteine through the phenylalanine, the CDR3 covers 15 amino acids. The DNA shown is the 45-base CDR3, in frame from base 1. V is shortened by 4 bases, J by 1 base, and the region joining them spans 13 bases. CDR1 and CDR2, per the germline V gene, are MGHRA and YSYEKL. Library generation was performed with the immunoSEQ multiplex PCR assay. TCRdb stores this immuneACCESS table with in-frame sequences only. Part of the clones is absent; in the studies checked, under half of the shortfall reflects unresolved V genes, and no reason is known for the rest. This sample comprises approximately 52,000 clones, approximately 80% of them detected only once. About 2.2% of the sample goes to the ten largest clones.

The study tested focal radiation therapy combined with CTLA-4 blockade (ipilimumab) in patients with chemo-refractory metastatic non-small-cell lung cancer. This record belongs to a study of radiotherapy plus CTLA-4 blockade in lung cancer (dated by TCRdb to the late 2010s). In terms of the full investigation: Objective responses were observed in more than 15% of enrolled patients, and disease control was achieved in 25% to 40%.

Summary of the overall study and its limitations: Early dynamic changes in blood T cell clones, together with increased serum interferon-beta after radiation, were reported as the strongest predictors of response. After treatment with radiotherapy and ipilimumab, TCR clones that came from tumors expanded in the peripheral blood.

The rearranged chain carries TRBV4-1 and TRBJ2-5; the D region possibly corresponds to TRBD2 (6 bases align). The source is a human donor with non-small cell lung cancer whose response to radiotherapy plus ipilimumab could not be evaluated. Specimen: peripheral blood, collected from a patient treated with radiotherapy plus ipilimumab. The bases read TGCGCCAGCAGCCGGCAGACTAGGGGCCAAGAGACCCAGTACTTC. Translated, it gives CASSRQTRGQETQYF.